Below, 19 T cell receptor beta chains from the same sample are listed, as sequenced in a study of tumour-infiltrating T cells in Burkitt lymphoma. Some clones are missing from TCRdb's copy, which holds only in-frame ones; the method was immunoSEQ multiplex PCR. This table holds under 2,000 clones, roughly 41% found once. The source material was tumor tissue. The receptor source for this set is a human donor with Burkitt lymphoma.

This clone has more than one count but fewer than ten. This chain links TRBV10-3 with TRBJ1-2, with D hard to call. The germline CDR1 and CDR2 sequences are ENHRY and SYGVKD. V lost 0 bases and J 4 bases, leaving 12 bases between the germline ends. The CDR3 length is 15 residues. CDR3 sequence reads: CAISESAASLYGYTF. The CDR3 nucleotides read TGTGCCATCAGTGAGTCGGCAGCATCTCTCTATGGCTACACCTTC.

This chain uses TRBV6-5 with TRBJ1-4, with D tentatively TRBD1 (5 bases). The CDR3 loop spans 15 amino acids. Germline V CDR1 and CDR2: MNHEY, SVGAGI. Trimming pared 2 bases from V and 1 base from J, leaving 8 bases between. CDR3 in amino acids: CASSYGGRTNEKLFF. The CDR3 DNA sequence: TGTGCCAGCAGTTACGGGGGGAGAACTAATGAAAAACTGTTTTTT.

CDR3 coding DNA: TGTGCCAGCAGCGTAGCCGGGACACAACAAGAGACCCAGTACTTC. Translation: CASSVAGTQQETQYF. The V and J genes are TRBV9 and TRBJ2-5, with a possible D match to TRBD1 (6 bases). The germline V gene encodes CDR1 SGDLS and CDR2 YYNGEE. The CDR3 is 15 amino acids. Trimming took 0 bases from V and 2 from J, leaving 11 bases between them.

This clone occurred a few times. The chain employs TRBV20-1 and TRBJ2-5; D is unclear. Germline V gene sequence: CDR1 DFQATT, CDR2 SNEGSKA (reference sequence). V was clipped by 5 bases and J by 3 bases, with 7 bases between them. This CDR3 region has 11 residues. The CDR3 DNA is TGCAGTGCTCTGGGCAAAGAGACCCAGTACTTC. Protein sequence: CSALGKETQYF.

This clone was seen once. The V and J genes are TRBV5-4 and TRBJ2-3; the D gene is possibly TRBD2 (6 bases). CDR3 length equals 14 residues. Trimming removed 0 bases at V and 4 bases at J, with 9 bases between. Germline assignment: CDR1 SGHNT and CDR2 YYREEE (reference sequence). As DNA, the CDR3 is TGTGCCAGCAGCTTGGGGGGGGTGGCAGATACGCAGTATTTT. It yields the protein CASSLGGVADTQYF.

CDR3 residues: CASSSTHVDTEAFF. The CDR3 nucleotides are TGCGCCAGCAGCTCAACCCATGTGGACACTGAAGCTTTCTTT. The rearrangement uses TRBV5-1 and TRBJ1-1; D is unclear. Trimming removed 3 bases at V and 3 bases at J, with 12 bases between. This CDR3 spans 14 amino acids. Looked up from germline, CDR1 is SGHRS and CDR2 is YFSETQ.

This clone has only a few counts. The CDR3 region has the DNA TGTGCCAGCAGCTTAATTGGGGGAGACAATGAGCAGTTCTTC. Its translation is CASSLIGGDNEQFF. This rearrangement joins TRBV7-2 to TRBJ2-1; possibly TRBD1 or TRBD2 for D (5 bases each). Germline lookup yields CDR1 SGHTA and CDR2 FQGNSA. This CDR3 has 14 residues. V was clipped by 2 bases and J by 5 bases, with 10 bases between them.

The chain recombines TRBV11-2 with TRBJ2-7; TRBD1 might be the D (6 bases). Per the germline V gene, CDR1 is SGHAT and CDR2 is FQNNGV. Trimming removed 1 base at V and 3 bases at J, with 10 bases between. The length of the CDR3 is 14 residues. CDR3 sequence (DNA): TGTGCCAGCAGCTTAGTTCCGGACAGCTACGAGCAGTACTTC. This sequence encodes CASSLVPDSYEQYF. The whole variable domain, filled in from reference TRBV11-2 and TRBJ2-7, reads EAGVAQSPRYKIIEKRQSVAFWCNPISGHATLYWYQQILGQGPKLLIQFQNNGVVDDSQLPKDRFSAERLKGVDSTLKIQPAKLEDSAVYLCASSLVPDSYEQYFGPGTRLTVT.

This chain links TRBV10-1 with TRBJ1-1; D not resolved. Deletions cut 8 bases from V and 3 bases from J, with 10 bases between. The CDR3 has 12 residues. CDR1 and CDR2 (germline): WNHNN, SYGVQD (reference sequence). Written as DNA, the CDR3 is TGCGCCAGCCGGCTTATGGACACTGAAGCTTTCTTT. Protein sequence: CASRLMDTEAFF.

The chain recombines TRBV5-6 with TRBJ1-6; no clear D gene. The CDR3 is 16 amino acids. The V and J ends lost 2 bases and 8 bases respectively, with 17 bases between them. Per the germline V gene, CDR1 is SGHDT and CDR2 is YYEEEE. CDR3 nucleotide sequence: TGTGCCAGCAGCTTACTGCGACCAATAACGGATTCACCCCTCCACTTT. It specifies CASSLLRPITDSPLHF.

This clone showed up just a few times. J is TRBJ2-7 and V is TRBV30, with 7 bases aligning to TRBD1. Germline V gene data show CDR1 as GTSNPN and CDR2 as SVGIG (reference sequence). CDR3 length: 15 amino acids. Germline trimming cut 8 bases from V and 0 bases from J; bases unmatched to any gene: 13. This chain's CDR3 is CAGTLTGRISYEQYF. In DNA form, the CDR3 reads TGTGCCGGCACACTGACAGGGCGCATCTCCTACGAGCAGTACTTC.

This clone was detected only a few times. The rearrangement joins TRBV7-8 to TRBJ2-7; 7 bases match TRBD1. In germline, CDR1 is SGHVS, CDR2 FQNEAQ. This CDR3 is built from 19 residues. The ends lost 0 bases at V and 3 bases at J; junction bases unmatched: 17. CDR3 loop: CASSLAISPTTTGSYEQYF. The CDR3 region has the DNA TGTGCCAGCAGCTTAGCGATATCCCCCACAACGACAGGGAGCTACGAGCAGTACTTC. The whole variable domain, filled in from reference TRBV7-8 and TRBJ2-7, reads GAGVSQSPRYKVAKRGQDVALRCDPISGHVSLFWYQQALGQGPEFLTYFQNEAQLDKSGLPSDRFFAERPEGSVSTLKIQRTQQEDSAVYLCASSLAISPTTTGSYEQYFGPGTRLTVT.

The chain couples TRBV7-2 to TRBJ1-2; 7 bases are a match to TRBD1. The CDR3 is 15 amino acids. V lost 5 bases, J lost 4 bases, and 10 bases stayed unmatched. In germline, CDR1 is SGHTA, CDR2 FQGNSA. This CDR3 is CASSADRSEVYGYTF. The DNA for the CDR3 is TGTGCCAGCAGCGCGGACAGGTCGGAGGTCTATGGCTACACCTTC.

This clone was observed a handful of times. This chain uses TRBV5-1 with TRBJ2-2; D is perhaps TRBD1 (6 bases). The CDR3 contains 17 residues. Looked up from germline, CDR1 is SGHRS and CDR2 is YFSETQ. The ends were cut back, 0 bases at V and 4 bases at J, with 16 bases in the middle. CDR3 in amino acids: CASSLGGNRVFTGELFF. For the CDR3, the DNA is TGCGCCAGCAGCTTGGGCGGTAACAGGGTGTTCACCGGGGAGCTGTTTTTT. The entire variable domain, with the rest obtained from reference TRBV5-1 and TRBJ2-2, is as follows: KAGVTQTPRYLIKTRGQQVTLSCSPISGHRSVSWYQQTPGQGLQFLFEYFSETQRNKGNFPGRFSGRQFSNSRSEMNVSTLELGDSALYLCASSLGGNRVFTGELFFGEGSRLTVL.

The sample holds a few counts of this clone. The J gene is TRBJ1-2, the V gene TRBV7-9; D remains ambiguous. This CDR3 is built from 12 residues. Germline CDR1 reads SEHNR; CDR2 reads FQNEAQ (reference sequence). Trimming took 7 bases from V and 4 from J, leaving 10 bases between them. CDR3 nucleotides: TGTGCCAGCACCATTACCCCCTATGGCTACACCTTC. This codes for CASTITPYGYTF.

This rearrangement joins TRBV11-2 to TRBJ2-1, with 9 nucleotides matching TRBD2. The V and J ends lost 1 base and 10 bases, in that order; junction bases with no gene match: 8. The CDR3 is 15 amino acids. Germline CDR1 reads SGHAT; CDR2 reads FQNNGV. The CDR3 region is CASSLAASGAYEQFF. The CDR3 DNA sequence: TGTGCCAGCAGCTTAGCGGCTAGCGGGGCCTACGAGCAGTTCTTC.

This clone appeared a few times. In DNA, the CDR3 is TGTGCCAGCAGTGAACTTCCCGCAGGCGGAGCTTTCTTT. Amino acid sequence: CASSELPAGGAFF. The V and J genes are TRBV6-1 and TRBJ1-1; D is undetermined. This CDR3 comprises 13 residues. Per germline, CDR1 MNHNS and CDR2 SASEGT. Trimming cost V 2 bases and J 10 bases, with 14 bases left between them.

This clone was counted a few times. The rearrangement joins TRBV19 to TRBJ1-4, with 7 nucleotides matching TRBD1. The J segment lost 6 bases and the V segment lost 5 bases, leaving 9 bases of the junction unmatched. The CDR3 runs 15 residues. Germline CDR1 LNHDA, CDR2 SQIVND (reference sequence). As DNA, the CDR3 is TGTGCCAGTAGTTTACGGGACAGCCCTTATGAAAAACTGTTTTTT. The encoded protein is CASSLRDSPYEKLFF.

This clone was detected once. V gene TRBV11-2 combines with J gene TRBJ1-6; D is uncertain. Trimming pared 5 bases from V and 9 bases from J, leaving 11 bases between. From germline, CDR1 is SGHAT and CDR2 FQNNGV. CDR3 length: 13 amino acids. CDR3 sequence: CASSPQPTSPLHF. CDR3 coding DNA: TGTGCCAGCAGCCCCCAGCCTACTTCACCCCTCCACTTT.